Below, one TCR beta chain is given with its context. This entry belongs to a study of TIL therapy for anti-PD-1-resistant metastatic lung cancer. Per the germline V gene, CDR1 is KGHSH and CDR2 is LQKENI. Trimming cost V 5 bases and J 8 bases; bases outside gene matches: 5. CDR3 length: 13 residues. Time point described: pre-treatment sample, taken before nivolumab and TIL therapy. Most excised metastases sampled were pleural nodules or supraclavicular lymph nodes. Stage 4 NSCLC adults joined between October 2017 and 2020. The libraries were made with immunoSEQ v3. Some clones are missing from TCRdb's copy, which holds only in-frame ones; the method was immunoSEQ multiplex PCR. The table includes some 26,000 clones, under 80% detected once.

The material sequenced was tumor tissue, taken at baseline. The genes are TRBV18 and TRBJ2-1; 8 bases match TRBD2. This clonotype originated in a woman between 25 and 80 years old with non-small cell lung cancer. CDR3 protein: CASSIAGGYEQFF. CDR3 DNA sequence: TGTGCCAGCTCAATTGCGGGGGGCTATGAGCAGTTCTTC. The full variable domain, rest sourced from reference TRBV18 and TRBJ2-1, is NAGVMQNPRHLVRRRGQEARLRCSPMKGHSHVYWYRQLPEEGLKFMVYLQKENIIDESGMPKERFSAEFPKEGPSILRIQQVVRGDSAAYFCASSIAGGYEQFFGPGTRLTVL.